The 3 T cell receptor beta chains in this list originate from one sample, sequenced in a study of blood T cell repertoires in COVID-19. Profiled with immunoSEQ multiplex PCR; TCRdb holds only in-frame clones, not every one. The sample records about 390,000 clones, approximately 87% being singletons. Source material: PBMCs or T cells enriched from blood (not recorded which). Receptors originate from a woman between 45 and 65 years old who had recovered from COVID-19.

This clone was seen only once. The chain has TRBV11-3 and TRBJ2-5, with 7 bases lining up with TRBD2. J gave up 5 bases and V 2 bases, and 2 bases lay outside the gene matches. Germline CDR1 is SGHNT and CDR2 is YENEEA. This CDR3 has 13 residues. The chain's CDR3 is CASSLRGGETQYF. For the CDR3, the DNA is TGTGCCAGCAGCTTACGGGGAGGGGAGACCCAGTACTTC.

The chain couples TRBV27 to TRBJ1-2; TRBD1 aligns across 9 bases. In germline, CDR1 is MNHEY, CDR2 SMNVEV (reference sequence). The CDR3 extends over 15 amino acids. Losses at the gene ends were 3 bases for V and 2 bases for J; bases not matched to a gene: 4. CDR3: CASSFSGQGNYGYTF. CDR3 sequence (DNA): TGTGCCAGCAGTTTTTCCGGACAGGGGAACTATGGCTACACCTTC.

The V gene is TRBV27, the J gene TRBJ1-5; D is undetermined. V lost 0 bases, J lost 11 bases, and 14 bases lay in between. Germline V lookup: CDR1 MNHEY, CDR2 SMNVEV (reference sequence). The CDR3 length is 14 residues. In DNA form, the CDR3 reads TGTGCCAGCAGTTTATCGGGTGGAAGAGGATCCCAGCATTTT. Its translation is CASSLSGGRGSQHF.